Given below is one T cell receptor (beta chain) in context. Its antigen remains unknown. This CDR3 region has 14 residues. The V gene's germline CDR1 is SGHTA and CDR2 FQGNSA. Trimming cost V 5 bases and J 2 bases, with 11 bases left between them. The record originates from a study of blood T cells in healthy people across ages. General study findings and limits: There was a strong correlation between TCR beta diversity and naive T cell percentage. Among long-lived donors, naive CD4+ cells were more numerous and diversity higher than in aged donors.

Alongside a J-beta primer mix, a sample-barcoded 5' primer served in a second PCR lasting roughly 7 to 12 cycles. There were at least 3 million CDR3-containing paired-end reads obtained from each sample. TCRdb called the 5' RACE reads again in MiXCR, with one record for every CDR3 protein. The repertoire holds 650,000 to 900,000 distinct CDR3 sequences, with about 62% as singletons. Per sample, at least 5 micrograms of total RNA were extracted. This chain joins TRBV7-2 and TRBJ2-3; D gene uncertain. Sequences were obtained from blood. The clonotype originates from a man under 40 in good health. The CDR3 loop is CASSTIGPTDTQYF. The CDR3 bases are TGTGCCAGCAGCACGATCGGACCCACAGATACGCAGTATTTT.